This T cell receptor (beta chain) comes out of a study of T cells in Graves' hyperthyroidism and ophthalmopathy. Patients aged 18 to 65 with hyperthyroidism were newly diagnosed, with duration under 2 months. Criteria for exclusion of patients were uncontrolled infection, other autoimmune disease, pregnancy or lactation. The investigators amplified TCR beta CDR3 regions from RNA transcripts. A set of HTBI primers served as the primers for a first-round RT-PCR of the TCR CDR3. TCRdb re-called the multiplex PCR reads through MiXCR, storing one row per CDR3 protein. The repertoire holds about 200,000 distinct CDR3 sequences, with 17% as singletons. In this sample, this clonotype turned up a few times. The antigen is not known. Study-level results: Blood also held most thyroid clonotypes expanded beyond 0.001. Stable hyperthyroidism was told apart from ophthalmopathy by a model built on 13 V-J features.

Per germline, CDR1 MDHEN and CDR2 SYDVKM. V lost 7 bases and J lost 5; bases outside the gene matches: 10. The CDR3 loop spans 14 amino acids. Sequencing was performed on blood. The TCR was taken from a man over 45 with Graves' hyperthyroidism. The rearrangement joins TRBV28 to TRBJ2-7, with 8 positions matching TRBD2. This chain's CDR3 is CASTPGGGSDEQYF. CDR3 coding DNA: TGTGCCAGCACCCCCGGCGGGGGGTCGGACGAGCAGTACTTC.